The 17 T cell receptor beta chains below all came from one sample that was sequenced in a study of CD8 T cells in ankylosing spondylitis. General study results and limits: Blood from ankylosing spondylitis patients appeared to carry a characteristic eight-variant TCR beta motif.

TCRdb re-called the 5' RACE reads with MiXCR, one entry per CDR3 protein. Among 450,000 to 550,000 distinct CDR3 sequences, over 4% were seen once, and the ten largest hold around 3.5%. These receptors have no identified antigens. The source material was blood, either unsorted or a sorted T cell fraction (not recorded which). The source of these receptors is a male donor with ankylosing spondylitis.

This clonotype was seen a few times. The CDR3 DNA sequence: TGTGCCAGCAGTTTCCAGGGAGGGCTCGATGGCTACACCTTC. It specifies CASSFQGGLDGYTF. The rearrangement uses TRBV12-3 or TRBV12-4 and TRBJ1-2, with TRBD1 as a possible D gene (5 bases). The length of the CDR3 is 14 residues. V lost 3 bases and J 6 bases, leaving 14 bases between the germline ends.

In its sample, this clonotype was seen many times. The genes are TRBV15 and TRBJ1-1; D call uncertain. The CDR3 loop spans 12 amino acids. Trimming cost V 1 base and J 6 bases, with 6 bases left between them. CDR1 is LNHNV, CDR2 YYDKDF, per germline (reference sequence). The CDR3 spells CATSRAASEAFF. The DNA for the CDR3 is TGTGCCACCAGCAGAGCAGCTTCTGAAGCTTTCTTT.

The sample holds many counts of this clonotype. The rearrangement links TRBV4-2 to TRBJ2-3; D not resolved. CDR3 length equals 15 residues. Germline V CDR1 and CDR2: LGHNA, YNFKEQ. Trimming stripped 4 bases from V and 2 bases from J, with 13 bases between. In nucleotides, the CDR3 is TGTGCCAGCAGCCCGAAGAGACACCACACAGATACGCAGTATTTT. Translation: CASSPKRHHTDTQYF.

This clonotype was observed at least ten times. The V call is TRBV9, the J call TRBJ1-5; D is perhaps TRBD1 (5 bases). The V gene's germline CDR1 is SGDLS and CDR2 YYNGEE. The V gene lost 3 bases and the J gene lost 0 bases, with 7 bases spanning the gap. The CDR3 runs to 14 residues. CDR3: CASSADSSNQPQHF. The CDR3 DNA reads as TGTGCCAGCAGCGCCGACAGTAGCAATCAGCCCCAGCATTTT.

This clonotype was picked up many times. The chain employs TRBV29-1 and TRBJ1-2; D perhaps matches TRBD1 (6 bases). In germline, CDR1 is SQVTM, CDR2 ANQGSEA. The V and J ends lost 7 bases and 8 bases respectively, with 17 bases between them. This CDR3 has 12 residues. The CDR3 spells CSARQAASGYTF. The CDR3 nucleotides read TGCAGCGCCAGACAGGCGGCCTCAGGCTACACCTTC.

The chain couples TRBV5-1 to TRBJ1-2, with 7 nucleotides matching TRBD1. The CDR3 runs 17 residues. Germline CDR1 SGHRS, CDR2 YFSETQ. V was clipped by 4 bases and J by 1 base; unmatched bases: 13. CDR3 DNA: TGCGCCAGCAGCGCGGGACAGACCCAATACTATAACTATGGCTACACCTTC. Translation: CASSAGQTQYYNYGYTF.

The V gene is TRBV5-1, the J gene TRBJ2-2; D remains unclear. Germline assignment: CDR1 SGHRS and CDR2 YFSETQ. The CDR3 has 14 residues. The V end was cut by 5 bases, the J end by 0 bases, with 8 bases between. The CDR3 coding sequence is TGCGCCAGCAGGCCTGCCCCGAACACCGGGGAGCTGTTTTTT. It is translated as CASRPAPNTGELFF.

This clonotype was counted at least ten times. The chain has TRBV3-1 and TRBJ2-1; TRBD1 agrees at 8 bases. Germline V CDR1 and CDR2: LGHDT, YNNKEL (reference sequence). V gave up 4 bases and J gave up 10 bases; unmatched junction bases: 3. There are 12 residues in the CDR3. The CDR3: CASSRTGREQFF. The CDR3 DNA sequence: TGTGCCAGCAGCCGGACAGGGCGGGAGCAGTTCTTC.

This clonotype came up many times. V and J are TRBV27 and TRBJ1-1; D remains ambiguous. The CDR3 is 14 residues long. The germline V and J ends were trimmed by 2 bases and 2 bases, with 9 bases remaining between them. CDR1 and CDR2 (germline): MNHEY, SMNVEV (reference sequence). DNA of the CDR3: TGTGCCAGCAGTTTAAGTTCAGGCAACACTGAAGCTTTCTTT. The encoded protein is CASSLSSGNTEAFF.

Ten or more counts support this clonotype. This chain links TRBV15 with TRBJ2-7; weak D call: TRBD2 (5 bases). Germline CDR1 LNHNV, CDR2 YYDKDF (reference sequence). This CDR3 spans 15 amino acids. Trimming removed 0 bases at V and 6 bases at J, with 15 bases between. CDR3 loop: CATSRDSAGLGEQYF. As DNA, the CDR3 is TGTGCCACCAGCAGAGACTCGGCGGGTTTGGGCGAGCAGTACTTC. The variable domain in full, completed from reference TRBV15 and TRBJ2-7, reads DAMVIQNPRYQVTQFGKPVTLSCSQTLNHNVMYWYQQKSSQAPKLLFHYYDKDFNNEADTPDNFQSRRPNTSFCFLDIRSPGLGDTAMYLCATSRDSAGLGEQYFGPGTRLTVT.

This clonotype was recorded many times. The chain is built from TRBV20-1 and TRBJ1-2, with D perhaps matching TRBD1 (6 bases). V was shortened by 0 bases and J by 8 bases, with 19 bases between the two germline ends. This CDR3 has 15 amino acids. Per germline, CDR1 DFQATT and CDR2 SNEGSKA (reference sequence). The CDR3 protein is CSARDREGGAWGYTF. DNA for the CDR3: TGCAGTGCTAGAGACCGCGAGGGGGGGGCATGGGGCTACACCTTC.

In its sample, this clonotype was seen many times. V usage is TRBV6-1 and J usage is TRBJ2-7; D is undetermined. Germline lookup yields CDR1 MNHNS and CDR2 SASEGT. Trimming took off 6 bases at V and 3 bases at J, with 12 bases between the two ends. This CDR3 has 13 residues. CDR3 residues: CASRALDGYEQYF. CDR3 nucleotide sequence: TGTGCCAGCAGGGCGTTGGACGGCTACGAGCAGTACTTC.

This clonotype has only a few counts. The V call is TRBV7-3, the J call TRBJ2-3; D perhaps matches TRBD2 (6 bases). The CDR3 runs to 15 residues. Trimming took 6 bases from V and 2 from J, leaving 15 bases between them. In germline, CDR1 is SGHTA, CDR2 FQGTGA. The CDR3 bases are TGTGCCAGCAGTCTAGGAGGGGAATACACAGATACGCAGTATTTT. It specifies CASSLGGEYTDTQYF.

This rearrangement joins TRBV5-1 to TRBJ2-7; TRBD2 matches 7 bases. The ends lost 5 bases at V and 0 bases at J; junction bases unmatched: 5. The CDR3 has 14 amino acids. Germline V gives CDR1 SGHRS, CDR2 YFSETQ. CDR3 in DNA: TGCGCCAGCAGGGAGCGGGGTAGCTCCTACGAGCAGTACTTC. Protein: CASRERGSSYEQYF. Combining the CDR3 with reference TRBV5-1 and TRBJ2-7 gives the whole variable domain KAGVTQTPRYLIKTRGQQVTLSCSPISGHRSVSWYQQTPGQGLQFLFEYFSETQRNKGNFPGRFSGRQFSNSRSEMNVSTLELGDSALYLCASRERGSSYEQYFGPGTRLTVT.

This clonotype was detected many times. The chain couples TRBV29-1 to TRBJ2-5, with D maybe TRBD2 (5 bases). Per germline, CDR1 SQVTM and CDR2 ANQGSEA. Trimming left V 2 bases short and J 3 bases short, with 7 bases between. The CDR3 is made up of 12 amino acids. Written as DNA, the CDR3 is TGCAGCGTTGAATGGGGAGAAGAGACCCAGTACTTC. Translation: CSVEWGEETQYF.

This clonotype was seen a handful of times. This rearrangement joins TRBV14 to TRBJ2-6; tentative D call: TRBD1 (6 bases). The germline CDR1 and CDR2 sequences are SGHDN and FVKESK. V dropped 4 bases and J dropped 4 bases, with 17 bases sitting between them. There are 17 residues in the CDR3. In nucleotides, the CDR3 is TGTGCCAGCAGCCCCCAGGCAGGGGCTGCCGGGGCCAACGTCCTGACTTTC. It specifies CASSPQAGAAGANVLTF.

This clonotype has at least ten counts. The gene calls are TRBV20-1 and TRBJ1-5, with TRBD1 matching over 10 bases. Trimming removed 5 bases from V and 9 bases from J; junction bases left unmatched: 7. CDR3 length: 13 residues. The germline gives CDR1 DFQATT, CDR2 SNEGSKA (reference sequence). The CDR3 nucleotides are TGCAGTGCTGAGACAGGGGGCGGTCTGCCCCAGCATTTT. Residues: CSAETGGGLPQHF.